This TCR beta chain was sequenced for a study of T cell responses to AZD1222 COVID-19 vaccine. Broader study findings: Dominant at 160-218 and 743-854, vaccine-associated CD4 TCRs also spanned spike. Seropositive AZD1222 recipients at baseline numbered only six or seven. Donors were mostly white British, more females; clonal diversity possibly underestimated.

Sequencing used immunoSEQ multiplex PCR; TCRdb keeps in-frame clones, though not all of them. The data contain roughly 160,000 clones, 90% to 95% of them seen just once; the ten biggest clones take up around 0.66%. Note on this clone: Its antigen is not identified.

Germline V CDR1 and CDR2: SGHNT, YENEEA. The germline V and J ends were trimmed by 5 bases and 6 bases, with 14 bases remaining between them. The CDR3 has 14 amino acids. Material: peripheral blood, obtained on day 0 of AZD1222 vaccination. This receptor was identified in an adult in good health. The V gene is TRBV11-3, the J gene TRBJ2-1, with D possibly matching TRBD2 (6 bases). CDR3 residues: CASSPRTGVNEQFF. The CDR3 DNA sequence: TGTGCCAGCAGCCCGAGGACGGGGGTCAATGAGCAGTTCTTC.